This entry describes one TCR beta chain. An end of the junction does not agree with germline; a read error may underlie this. These data come from a study of CD8 T cells in Susac syndrome. 0.5 to 1 ug RNA was reverse transcribed with random hexamers. MiXCR, applied by TCRdb to the immunoSEQ multiplex PCR reads, yields one record per CDR3 protein. The top ten hold about 0.3% of the sample, which has around 110,000 distinct CDR3 sequences, around 94% seen once. The material sequenced was CD8+ T cells from PBMCs. The clonotype was recovered from a human donor with Susac syndrome.

The CDR3 reads CASSATGTQYF. CDR3 coding DNA: TGTGCCAGCAGCGCGACAGGTACGCAGTATTTT. V is TRBV9 and J is TRBJ2-3; a possible D gene is TRBD1 (6 bases). The V gene's germline CDR1 is SGDLS and CDR2 YYNGEE. The CDR3 covers 11 residues.